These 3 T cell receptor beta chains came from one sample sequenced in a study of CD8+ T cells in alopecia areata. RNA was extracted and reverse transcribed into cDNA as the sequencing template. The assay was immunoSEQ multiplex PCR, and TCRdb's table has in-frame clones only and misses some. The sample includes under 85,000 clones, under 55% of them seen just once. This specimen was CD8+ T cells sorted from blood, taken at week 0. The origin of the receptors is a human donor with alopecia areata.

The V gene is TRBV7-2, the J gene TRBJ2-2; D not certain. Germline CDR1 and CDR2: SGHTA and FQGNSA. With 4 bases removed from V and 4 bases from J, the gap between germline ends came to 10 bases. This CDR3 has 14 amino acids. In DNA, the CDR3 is TGTGCCAGCAGCTCGGTTAGCCCCACCGGGGAGCTGTTTTTT. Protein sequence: CASSSVSPTGELFF. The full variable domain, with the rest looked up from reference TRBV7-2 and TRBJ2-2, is GAGVSQSPSNKVTEKGKDVELRCDPISGHTALYWYRQSLGQGLEFLIYFQGNSAPDKSGLPSDRFSAERTGGSVSTLTIQRTQQEDSAVYLCASSSVSPTGELFFGEGSRLTVL.

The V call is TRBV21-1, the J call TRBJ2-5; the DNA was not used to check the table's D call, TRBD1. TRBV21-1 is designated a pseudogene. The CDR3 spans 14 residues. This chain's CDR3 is CASSTPDRGETQYF. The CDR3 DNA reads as TGTGCCAGCAGCACCCCGGACAGGGGAGAGACCCAGTACTTC.

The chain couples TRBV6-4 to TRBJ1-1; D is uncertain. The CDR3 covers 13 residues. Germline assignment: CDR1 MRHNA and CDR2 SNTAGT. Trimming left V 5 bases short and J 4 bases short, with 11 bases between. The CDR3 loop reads CASSSPSRTEAFF. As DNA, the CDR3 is TGTGCCAGCAGTTCACCATCCCGCACTGAAGCTTTCTTT.